The table lists the clone carrying this T cell receptor beta chain with many counts. Its antigen is undetermined. Amplified TCR beta CDR3 regions came from RNA transcripts. A set of HTBI primers served as the primers for a first-round RT-PCR of the TCR CDR3. TCRdb ran MiXCR on the multiplex PCR reads and lists one entry per CDR3 protein. The sample holds 100,000 to 130,000 distinct CDR3 sequences, approximately 15% seen once. These data come from a study of T cells in Graves' hyperthyroidism and ophthalmopathy. Study information: Peripheral blood specimens were obtained at initial diagnosis, prior to any treatment.

Findings of the study overall: Most clonotypes expanded in thyroid above 0.001 were likewise present in blood.

Those with hyperthyroidism were 18 to 65 years old, newly diagnosed, and ill for under 2 months. PBMCs were sourced from approximately 9.3 ml fresh peripheral blood. The sequencing input was blood. The source of this sequence is a woman between 50 and 59 years old with Graves' hyperthyroidism.

CDR3 sequence (DNA): TGTGCCAGCAGCCCCCCAAGCGGGTGGAGCTCCTACAATGAGCAGTTCTTC. Protein product: CASSPPSGWSSYNEQFF. The chain employs TRBV3-1 and TRBJ2-1; tentatively, D is TRBD2 (6 bases). Trimming pared 4 bases from V and 0 bases from J, leaving 16 bases between. The CDR3 runs 17 residues. The germline gives CDR1 LGHDT, CDR2 YNNKEL (reference sequence).